This T cell receptor (beta chain) was sequenced during a study of tumor-infiltrating lymphocytes in oesophageal squamous cell carcinoma (dated by TCRdb to between 2015 and 2016). CDR1 and CDR2 were assigned from the germline V gene (reference sequence) as MNHEY and SMNVEV. The trim is 5 bases for V and 2 bases for J, with a gap of 16 bases between the germline ends. The CDR3 covers 16 residues, taking in both the cysteine and the phenylalanine. The kept DNA is CDR3 alone, 48 bases in frame from the first base. This clonotype was found many times. Its antigen is still unknown. Qualities for individual bases were not recorded, and no much larger clone is one base off. Libraries were made using PCR. Sequencing took place on an Illumina HiSeq 2000. TCRdb reprocessing: public reads trimmed at Q25 with fastp, clones called with MiXCR, in-frame beta chains kept. Rows with one shared CDR3 protein collapse into an entry with the most common genes and DNA. The sample table holds about 13,000 distinct CDR3 sequences, of which around 56% were seen once. The biggest ten clones account for over 10% of the sample.

The chain is assembled from TRBV27 and TRBJ2-1, with the D gene uncertain. Sequencing was performed on blood. The clonotype was recovered from a female donor with esophageal squamous cell carcinoma. The DNA sequence is as follows: TGTGCCAGCAGTCCGCGGATAATGACCACCTACAATGAGCAGTTCTTC. It encodes CASSPRIMTTYNEQFF.